Below are 32 T cell receptor beta chains sequenced from a single sample in a study of molecular identifiers for immune sequencing clone quantification. TCRdb re-called the PCR reads through MiXCR, storing one row per CDR3 protein. The profile covers about 500,000 distinct CDR3 sequences, with 20% to 25% appearing a single time and 0.84% taken by the ten largest. The sample consisted of naive CD8+ T cells from blood, with Jurkat cell RNA spiked in. Regarding subset: FACS-sorted CD8+CD4-CCR7+CD45RA+ naive T cells. These receptors all stem from a human donor in good health. Some libraries in this study had Jurkat cell RNA spiked in.

This chain joins TRBV7-6 and TRBJ2-1, with 8 positions matching TRBD2. The CDR3 extends over 17 amino acids. V trimming: 0 bases; J trimming: 7 bases; junction bases outside the gene matches: 11. CDR1 is SGHVS and CDR2 is FNYEAQ in the germline V gene. In DNA form, the CDR3 reads TGTGCCAGCAGCTTAGCCCCGGATAGCGGGGCCCATAATGAGCAGTTCTTC. As protein: CASSLAPDSGAHNEQFF.

This clonotype was found a few times. This sequence joins TRBV5-1 and TRBJ2-7, with D possibly being TRBD1 (6 bases). The V end was cut by 0 bases, the J end by 2 bases, with 12 bases between. The length of the CDR3 is 15 residues. The germline V gene has CDR1 SGHRS and CDR2 YFSETQ. CDR3: CASSLDRAKTYEQYF. Written as DNA, the CDR3 is TGCGCCAGCAGCTTGGACAGGGCTAAAACCTACGAGCAGTACTTC.

The sample holds many counts of this clonotype. The V call is TRBV7-2, the J call TRBJ2-2; D ambiguous. In germline, CDR1 is SGHTA, CDR2 FQGNSA. Trimming took 3 bases from V and 0 from J, leaving 8 bases between them. The CDR3 is 15 residues long. This CDR3 reads CASSFPETNTGELFF. CDR3 DNA sequence: TGTGCCAGCAGCTTCCCCGAGACGAACACCGGGGAGCTGTTTTTT.

This clonotype occurred many times. The rearrangement links TRBV7-9 to TRBJ2-6; 7 bases map to TRBD1. The J segment lost 2 bases and the V segment lost 5 bases, leaving 0 bases of the junction unmatched. The CDR3 sequence is 14 residues long. CDR1 and CDR2 (germline): SEHNR, FQNEAQ (reference sequence). For the CDR3, the DNA is TGTGCCAGCAGCCAGGGGGCTGGGGCCAACGTCCTGACTTTC. It is translated as CASSQGAGANVLTF.

This clonotype was seen many times. The J gene is TRBJ2-2, the V gene TRBV5-6, with D possibly TRBD1 on 6 matching bases. CDR3 length: 19 amino acids. Germline-derived CDR1 and CDR2 are SGHDT and YYEEEE. V lost 0 bases to trimming and J lost 0 bases, with 18 bases between them. The CDR3 bases are TGTGCCAGCAGCTTGGCCACCAGGGGCCAACTGTCGAACACCGGGGAGCTGTTTTTT. Protein sequence: CASSLATRGQLSNTGELFF.

The chain carries TRBV10-2 and TRBJ2-2, with D maybe TRBD2 (5 bases). V was pared by 0 bases and J by 0 bases, with 17 bases between. The CDR3 runs 19 residues. The germline gives CDR1 WSHSY, CDR2 SAAADI. CDR3 nucleotides: TGCGCCAGCAGTGAGTCTAAGAGCCCTGAGGGAGCGAACACCGGGGAGCTGTTTTTT. It codes for CASSESKSPEGANTGELFF.

Turning to this clonotype: This may stem from a read error, because a much larger clone lies one nucleotide away. The chain joins TRBV7-9 to TRBJ2-7; 7 bases map to TRBD2. J lost 6 bases, V lost 5 bases, and 10 bases had no gene match. The CDR3 is 14 amino acids. CDR1 and CDR2 from the germline V gene are SEHNR and FQNEAQ (reference sequence). CDR3 sequence reads: CASSQTDWGGEQYF. CDR3 DNA: TGTGCCAGCAGCCAAACGGACTGGGGGGGCGAGCAGTACTTC.

Details on this clonotype: A read error may be the cause here, since a much bigger clone is one base away. The chain employs TRBV7-9 and TRBJ2-3; no definite D call. CDR3 length: 13 amino acids. Germline V gene data show CDR1 as SEHNR and CDR2 as FQNEAQ (reference sequence). CDR3 nucleotide sequence: TGTGCCAGCATCTTAGTTGTGTCAGATACGCAGTATTTT. The encoded protein is CASILVVSDTQYF. The full variable domain, completed using reference TRBV7-9 and TRBJ2-3, is DTGVSQNPRHKITKRGQNVTFRCDPISEHNRLYWYRQTLGQGPEFLTYFQNEAQLEKSRLLSDRFSAERPKGSFSTLEIQRTEQGDSAMYLCASILVVSDTQYFGPGTRLTVL.

This clonotype was seen more than once but under ten times. V is TRBV7-9 and J is TRBJ1-2; TRBD1 might be the D (5 bases). This CDR3 spans 17 amino acids. Germline V gene sequence: CDR1 SEHNR, CDR2 FQNEAQ (reference sequence). The germline V and J ends were trimmed by 1 base and 2 bases, with 17 bases remaining between them. The CDR3 DNA follows: TGTGCCAGCAGCTTAGGGACATTCACAAAATTGAACTATGGCTACACCTTC. It encodes CASSLGTFTKLNYGYTF.

The genes are TRBV2 and TRBJ1-4, with 7 bases identical to TRBD1. The V gene end was trimmed by 3 bases and the J gene end by 4 bases; junction bases not matched to a gene: 2. In germline, CDR1 is SNHLY, CDR2 FYNNEI. CDR3 length equals 14 residues. The CDR3 sequence: CASSETGRNEKLFF. CDR3 DNA: TGTGCCAGCAGTGAGACAGGGCGTAATGAAAAACTGTTTTTT.

The J gene is TRBJ2-5, the V gene TRBV13, with D maybe TRBD1 (6 bases). Germline V gives CDR1 PRHDT, CDR2 FYEKMQ (reference sequence). With 5 bases removed from V and 2 bases from J, the gap between germline ends came to 15 bases. This CDR3 spans 15 amino acids. The CDR3 protein is CASSPTGDPQETQYF. CDR3 coding DNA: TGTGCCAGCAGCCCGACAGGCGACCCTCAAGAGACCCAGTACTTC.

The genes are TRBV19 and TRBJ1-1, with D unresolved. CDR1 and CDR2 (germline): LNHDA, SQIVND (reference sequence). The CDR3 has 13 amino acids. Trimming stripped 4 bases from V and 5 bases from J, with 11 bases between. The CDR3 loop is CASSTMGGTEAFF. The CDR3 coding sequence is TGTGCCAGTAGTACTATGGGTGGAACTGAAGCTTTCTTT.

This clonotype was recorded at least ten times. The CDR3 loop reads CAITPVPYEQYF. The DNA of the CDR3 is TGTGCCATCACCCCCGTTCCCTACGAGCAGTACTTC. V and J are TRBV10-3 and TRBJ2-7; D not resolved. CDR3 length: 12 residues. Germline V gene data show CDR1 as ENHRY and CDR2 as SYGVKD. Trimming removed 7 bases from V and 2 bases from J, with 9 bases in between.

This clonotype was recorded many times. This sequence joins TRBV28 and TRBJ1-5; D is uncertain. The CDR3 extends over 14 amino acids. The germline V gene has CDR1 MDHEN and CDR2 SYDVKM. Trimming left V 3 bases short and J 1 base short, with 7 bases between. CDR3 protein: CASSFSSSNQPQHF. The CDR3, as DNA: TGTGCCAGCAGTTTCAGCTCAAGCAATCAGCCCCAGCATTTT.

This clonotype was recorded many times. The CDR3 bases are TGCAGTGCTAGAGTACTACGGGACAGGGTAGGAGATACGCAGTATTTT. This gives the protein CSARVLRDRVGDTQYF. This chain joins TRBV20-1 and TRBJ2-3; 9 nucleotides match TRBD1. V lost 1 base and J lost 5; bases outside the gene matches: 10. This CDR3 has 16 residues. Germline CDR1 is DFQATT and CDR2 is SNEGSKA (reference sequence).

With respect to this clonotype: A single base separates this from a much larger clone, so it may be a read error. The chain is built from TRBV12-3 or TRBV12-4 and TRBJ1-2; D perhaps matches TRBD1 (5 bases). This CDR3 is built from 12 residues. The CDR3 DNA sequence: TGTGCCAGCAGTTCCGGGACCCTGGGCTACATCTTC. Its translation: CASSSGTLGYIF.

The chain uses TRBV6-6 and TRBJ1-4; D is perhaps TRBD1 (6 bases). The V gene lost 6 bases and the J gene lost 5 bases, with 13 bases spanning the gap. CDR1 and CDR2 (germline): MNHNY, SVGAGI (reference sequence). The CDR3 has 14 amino acids. The CDR3: CASSEDRTNEKLFF. The DNA of the CDR3 is TGTGCCAGCAGCGAAGACAGGACGAATGAAAAACTGTTTTTT.

The gene calls are TRBV10-3 and TRBJ2-5; D not resolved. V gave up 2 bases and J gave up 0 bases, with 7 bases separating them. The CDR3 has 14 residues. Germline CDR1 reads ENHRY; CDR2 reads SYGVKD. The CDR3 protein is CAISERQHQETQYF. CDR3 nucleotides: TGTGCCATCAGTGAGAGGCAGCACCAAGAGACCCAGTACTTC.

In its sample, this clonotype was seen many times. The chain is built from TRBV12-3 or TRBV12-4 and TRBJ2-3, with D perhaps matching TRBD2 (5 bases). Trimming left V 1 base short and J 4 bases short, with 9 bases between. The CDR3 contains 14 residues. CDR3 bases: TGTGCCAGCAGTTTAGGGACTGCGTCAGATACGCAGTATTTT. Residues: CASSLGTASDTQYF.

In regard to this clonotype: One end of the junction varies from germline; a read error may be responsible. The genes are TRBV20-1 and TRBJ2-1, with D hard to call. Germline CDR1 DFQATT, CDR2 SNEGSKA (reference sequence). The CDR3 loop spans 13 amino acids. The CDR3 region is CSARDPSRNLQLF. As DNA, the CDR3 is TGCAGTGCTAGAGATCCATCGCGGAACCTGCAGCTCTTC.

This clonotype was detected only once. The rearrangement uses TRBV16 and TRBJ2-1; unclear D gene. The germline CDR1 and CDR2 sequences are KGHSY and FQNENV. The CDR3 is 14 residues long. V was pared by 2 bases and J by 8 bases, with 13 bases between. CDR3 region: CASSQNNVGDEQFF. CDR3 nucleotide sequence: TGTGCCAGCAGCCAAAATAACGTGGGCGATGAGCAGTTCTTC.

This clonotype occurred many times. The chain carries TRBV2 and TRBJ2-7; no firm D call. Germline V lookup: CDR1 SNHLY, CDR2 FYNNEI. The CDR3 runs to 15 residues. Trimming removed 4 bases at V and 3 bases at J, with 16 bases between. The CDR3 DNA reads as TGTGCCAGCAGTGCCTTCAGGAGCGAGTACTACGAGCAGTACTTC. Translated: CASSAFRSEYYEQYF.

A few counts support this clonotype. The chain joins TRBV27 to TRBJ2-1, with D possibly being TRBD1 (7 bases). CDR3 length: 14 residues. Germline CDR1 MNHEY, CDR2 SMNVEV (reference sequence). Trimming took 5 bases from V and 5 from J, leaving 13 bases between them. Written as DNA, the CDR3 is TGTGCCAGCAGTCCAGGGGGGCGCCACAATGAGCAGTTCTTC. Translating gives CASSPGGRHNEQFF.

V is TRBV2 and J is TRBJ2-7; D may be TRBD2 (6 bases). CDR1 and CDR2 (germline): SNHLY, FYNNEI. The CDR3 runs 10 residues. V gave up 6 bases and J gave up 13 bases, with 13 bases separating them. The CDR3 bases are TGTGCCAGCAGATACCGGGACTGCTACTTC. This encodes CASRYRDCYF.

This clonotype appeared a single time. With a much larger clone just one base away, this may be a read error. The CDR3, as DNA: TGTGCTAGTGGGTCGACTGAAGCTTACTTT. Translating gives CASGSTEAYF. V is TRBV12-5 and J is TRBJ1-1; D is uncertain. The CDR3 extends over 10 amino acids. CDR1 is LGHNT and CDR2 is FRNRAP in the germline V gene.

V usage is TRBV25-1 and J usage is TRBJ2-7, with 8 bases identical to TRBD1. The CDR3 is made up of 16 amino acids. Germline V lookup: CDR1 MGHDK, CDR2 SYGVNS. The trim removed 2 bases at V and 2 bases at J, leaving 8 bases unmatched. CDR3 nucleotides: TGTGCCAGCAGTGAACCCAGGACAGGGAAAACCTACGAGCAGTACTTC. It is translated as CASSEPRTGKTYEQYF.

The gene calls are TRBV25-1 and TRBJ2-1; D remains ambiguous. Germline assignment: CDR1 MGHDK and CDR2 SYGVNS. The ends were cut back, 3 bases at V and 4 bases at J, with 4 bases in the middle. The CDR3 sequence is 12 residues long. CDR3 amino acids: CASSEGYNEQFF. The CDR3 nucleotides read TGTGCCAGCAGTGAGGGGTACAATGAGCAGTTCTTC.

With regard to this clonotype: Just one base apart from a much larger clone, this may be a read error. This chain joins TRBV12-3 or TRBV12-4 and TRBJ1-5; perhaps TRBD1 as D (5 bases). This CDR3 spans 14 amino acids. In DNA form, the CDR3 reads TGTGCCAGCAGTTTTCGAGGGGAGAATCAGTCCCAGCATTTT. It is translated as CASSFRGENQSQHF.

Note on this clonotype: A junction boundary mismatches the germline segment, possibly from a read error. The genes are TRBV7-9 and TRBJ2-7; the match to TRBD1 covers 7 bases. This CDR3 comprises 13 residues. Germline V gives CDR1 SEHNR, CDR2 FQNEAQ (reference sequence). The CDR3 DNA is TGTGCCAGCAGCTCGGGACAGAACTACGGGCAGTACTTC. It is translated as CASSSGQNYGQYF.

This clonotype was detected ten times or more. The CDR3 loop is CASSQDGVRNQPQHF. The CDR3 DNA reads as TGCGCCAGCAGCCAAGACGGGGTTCGCAATCAGCCCCAGCATTTT. The chain couples TRBV4-3 to TRBJ1-5; D gene uncertain. The CDR3 sequence is 15 residues long. Trimming cost V 0 bases and J 2 bases, with 8 bases left between them. Per germline, CDR1 LGHNA and CDR2 YSLEER.

This clonotype was found many times. The chain uses TRBV7-9 and TRBJ1-5; D remains unclear. This CDR3 comprises 15 residues. Germline lookup yields CDR1 SEHNR and CDR2 FQNEAQ (reference sequence). The V and J ends lost 1 base and 0 bases respectively, with 7 bases between them. CDR3 sequence: CASSLGQYSNQPQHF. In DNA form, the CDR3 reads TGTGCCAGCAGCTTAGGGCAGTATAGCAATCAGCCCCAGCATTTT. Together with reference TRBV7-9 and TRBJ1-5, the CDR3 gives the full variable domain: DTGVSQNPRHKITKRGQNVTFRCDPISEHNRLYWYRQTLGQGPEFLTYFQNEAQLEKSRLLSDRFSAERPKGSFSTLEIQRTEQGDSAMYLCASSLGQYSNQPQHFGDGTRLSIL.

V usage is TRBV29-1 and J usage is TRBJ2-1; TRBD2 agrees at 9 bases. CDR3 length: 14 amino acids. V gave up 4 bases and J gave up 5 bases; unmatched junction bases: 6. Germline CDR1 reads SQVTM; CDR2 reads ANQGSEA. The CDR3 sequence: CSVVLTSGNNEQFF. In nucleotides, the CDR3 is TGCAGCGTTGTATTGACTAGCGGAAACAATGAGCAGTTCTTC.